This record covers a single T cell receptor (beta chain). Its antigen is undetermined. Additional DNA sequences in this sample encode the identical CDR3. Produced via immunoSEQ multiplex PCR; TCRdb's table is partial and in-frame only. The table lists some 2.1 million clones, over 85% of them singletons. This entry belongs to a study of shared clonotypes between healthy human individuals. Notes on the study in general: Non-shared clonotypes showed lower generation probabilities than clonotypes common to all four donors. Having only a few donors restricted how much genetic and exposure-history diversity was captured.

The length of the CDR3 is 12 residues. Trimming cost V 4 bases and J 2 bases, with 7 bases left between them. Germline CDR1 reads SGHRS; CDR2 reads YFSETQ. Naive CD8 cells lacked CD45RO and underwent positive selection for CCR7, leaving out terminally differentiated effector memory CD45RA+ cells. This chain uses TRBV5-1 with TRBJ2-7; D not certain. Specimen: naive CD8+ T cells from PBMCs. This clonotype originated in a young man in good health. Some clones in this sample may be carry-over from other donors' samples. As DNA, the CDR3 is TGCGCCAGCAGCCTGTCACCCTACGAGCAGTACTTC. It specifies CASSLSPYEQYF.